This record looks at one T cell receptor beta chain sequence and its context. These data come from a study of blood T cell repertoires in COVID-19. Overall study: Sites across the United States, Italy and Spain contributed samples from acute and convalescent COVID-19. T cells, B-cell-depleted T cells, or PBMCs supplied cDNA or gDNA.

Germline-derived CDR1 and CDR2 are MNHNS and SASEGT. The CDR3 contains 15 residues. V shed 0 bases, J shed 5 bases, and the junction held 6 bases outside the gene matches. Original data processing: Reference gene primer amplification gave estimated nucleated cell counts. Method: immunoSEQ multiplex PCR; TCRdb's copy keeps in-frame clones and lacks some. V and J calls and clone size are given by that table; D and trimming were obtained from the DNA. The sample includes 100,000 to 130,000 clones, 88% seen only once; the top ten take around 2%. Sequencing was done on a sample of peripheral blood. The chain recombines TRBV6-1 with TRBJ1-2; 7 bases match TRBD1. This clonotype was sampled from a human donor in a cohort sampled during active COVID-19. The CDR3 loop reads CASSEAGTAVYGYTF. CDR3 bases: TGTGCCAGCAGTGAAGCGGGGACAGCGGTATATGGCTACACCTTC.